This T cell receptor (beta chain) was sequenced in a study of control samples from healthy donors and cancer patients. Assay: immunoSEQ multiplex PCR; the TCRdb copy retains only in-frame clones and omits some. This sample yields about 98,000 clones, of which almost 85% are seen a single time; 2% belongs to the top ten. Trimming removed 4 bases at V and 4 bases at J, with 16 bases between. Looked up from germline, CDR1 is SGHDN and CDR2 is FVKESK. The CDR3 length is 15 residues. The receptor comes from a man in his sixties in good health. The chain joins TRBV14 to TRBJ1-2; D possibly corresponds to TRBD1 (5 bases). Source material: blood. The CDR3 nucleotides read TGTGCCAGCAGCCCCCCTTCGGGGGTCGTCTATGGCTACACCTTC. This gives the protein CASSPPSGVVYGYTF.